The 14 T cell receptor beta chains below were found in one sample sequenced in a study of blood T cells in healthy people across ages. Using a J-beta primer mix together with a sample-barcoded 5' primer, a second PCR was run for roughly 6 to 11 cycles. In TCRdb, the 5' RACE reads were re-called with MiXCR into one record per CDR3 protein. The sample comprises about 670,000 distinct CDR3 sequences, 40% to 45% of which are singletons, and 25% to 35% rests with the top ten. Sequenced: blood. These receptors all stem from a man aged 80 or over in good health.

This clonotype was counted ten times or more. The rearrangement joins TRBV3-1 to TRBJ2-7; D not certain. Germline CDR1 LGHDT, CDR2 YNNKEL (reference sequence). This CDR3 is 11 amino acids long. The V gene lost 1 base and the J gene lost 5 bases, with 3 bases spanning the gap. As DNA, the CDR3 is TGTGCCAGCAGCCAAGGGAACGAGCAGTACTTC. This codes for CASSQGNEQYF.

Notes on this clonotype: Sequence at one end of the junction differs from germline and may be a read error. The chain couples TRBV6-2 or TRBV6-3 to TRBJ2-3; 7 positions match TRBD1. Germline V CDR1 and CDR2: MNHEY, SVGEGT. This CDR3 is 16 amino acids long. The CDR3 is CASSYGNRGDPDTRYF. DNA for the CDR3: TGTGCCAGCAGTTACGGGAACAGGGGAGACCCAGATACGCGGTATTTT.

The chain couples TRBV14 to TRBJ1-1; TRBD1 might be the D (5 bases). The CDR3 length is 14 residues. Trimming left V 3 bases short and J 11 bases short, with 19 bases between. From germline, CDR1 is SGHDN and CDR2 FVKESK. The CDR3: CASSQDVRGNWAFF. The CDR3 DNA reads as TGTGCCAGCAGCCAGGACGTTCGGGGCAATTGGGCTTTCTTT.

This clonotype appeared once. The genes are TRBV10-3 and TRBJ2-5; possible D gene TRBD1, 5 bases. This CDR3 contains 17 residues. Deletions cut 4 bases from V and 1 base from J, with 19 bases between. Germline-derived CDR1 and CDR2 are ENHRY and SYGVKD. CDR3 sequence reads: CAISAELGRGPQETQYF. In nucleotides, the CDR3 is TGTGCCATCAGTGCCGAACTTGGTAGGGGTCCCCAAGAGACCCAGTACTTC.

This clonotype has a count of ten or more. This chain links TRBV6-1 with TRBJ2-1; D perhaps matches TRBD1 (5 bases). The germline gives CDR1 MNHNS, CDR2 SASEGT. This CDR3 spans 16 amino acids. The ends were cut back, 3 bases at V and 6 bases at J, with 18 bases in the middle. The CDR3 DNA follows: TGTGCCAGCAGTGACCCCAGGGTAGGGTTCAGCAATGAGCAGTTCTTC. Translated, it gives CASSDPRVGFSNEQFF.

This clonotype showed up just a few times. CDR3 amino acids: CSARDRVGNWYEQYF. In DNA, the CDR3 is TGCAGTGCTAGAGATCGGGTAGGGAATTGGTACGAGCAGTACTTC. The chain is built from TRBV20-1 and TRBJ2-7, with unresolved D. CDR1 is DFQATT and CDR2 is SNEGSKA in the germline V gene (reference sequence). V shed 0 bases and J shed 4 bases, with 16 bases lying between them. This CDR3 contains 15 residues.

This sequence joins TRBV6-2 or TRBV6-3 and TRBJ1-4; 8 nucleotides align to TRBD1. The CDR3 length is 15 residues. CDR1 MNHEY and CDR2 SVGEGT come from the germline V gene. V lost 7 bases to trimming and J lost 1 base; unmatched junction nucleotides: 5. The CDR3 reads CASNDRGGTNEKLFF. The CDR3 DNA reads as TGTGCCAGCAACGACAGGGGTGGAACTAATGAAAAACTGTTTTTT.

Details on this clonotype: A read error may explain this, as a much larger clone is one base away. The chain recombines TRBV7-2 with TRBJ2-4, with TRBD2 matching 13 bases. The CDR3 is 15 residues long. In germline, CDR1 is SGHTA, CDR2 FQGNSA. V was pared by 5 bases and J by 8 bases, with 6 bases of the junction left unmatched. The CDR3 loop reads CASSAQGTSGDIQYF. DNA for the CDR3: TGTGCCAGCAGCGCACAAGGGACTAGCGGGGACATTCAGTACTTC.

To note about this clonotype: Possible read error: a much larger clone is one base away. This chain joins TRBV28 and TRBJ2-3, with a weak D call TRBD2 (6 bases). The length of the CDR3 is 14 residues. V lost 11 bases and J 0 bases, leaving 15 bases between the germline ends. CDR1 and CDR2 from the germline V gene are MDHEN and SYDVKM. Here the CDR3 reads CAGTPSGSTDTQYF. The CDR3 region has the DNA TGTGCCGGCACTCCAAGCGGGAGCACAGATACGCAGTATTTT.

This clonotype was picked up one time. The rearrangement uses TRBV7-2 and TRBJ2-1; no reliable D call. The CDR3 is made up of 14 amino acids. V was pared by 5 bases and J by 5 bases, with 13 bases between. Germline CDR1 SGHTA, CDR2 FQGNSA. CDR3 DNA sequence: TGTGCCAGCAGCGTAGTTCGCAGTAACAATGAGCAGTTCTTC. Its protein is CASSVVRSNNEQFF.

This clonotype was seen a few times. CDR3 region: CASSQGTAGGSYNEQFF. DNA for the CDR3: TGTGCCAGCAGCCAAGGGACAGCCGGGGGCTCCTACAATGAGCAGTTCTTC. This rearrangement joins TRBV4-2 to TRBJ2-1; either TRBD1 or TRBD2 may fit D (6 bases each). With 1 base removed from V and 0 bases from J, the gap between germline ends came to 13 bases. Germline CDR1 reads LGHNA; CDR2 reads YNFKEQ. The CDR3 totals 17 residues.

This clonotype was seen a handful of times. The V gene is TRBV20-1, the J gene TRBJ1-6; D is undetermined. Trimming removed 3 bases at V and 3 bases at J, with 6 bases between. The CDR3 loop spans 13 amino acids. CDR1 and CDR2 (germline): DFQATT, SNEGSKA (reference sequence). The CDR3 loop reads CSASGVYNSPLHF. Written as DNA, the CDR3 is TGCAGTGCTAGTGGTGTCTATAATTCACCCCTCCACTTT.

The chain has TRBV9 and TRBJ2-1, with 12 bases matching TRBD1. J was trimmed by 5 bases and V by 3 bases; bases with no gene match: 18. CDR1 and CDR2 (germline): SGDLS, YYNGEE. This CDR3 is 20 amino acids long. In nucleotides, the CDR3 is TGTGCCAGCAGCGCATACACGGGACAGGGGGCCTCCGGGGCTCACAATGAGCAGTTCTTC. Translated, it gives CASSAYTGQGASGAHNEQFF.

As DNA, the CDR3 is TGTGCCACCAGCAGAAATAGAGGCCTTTTGGACGAGCAGTACTTC. Protein: CATSRNRGLLDEQYF. J is TRBJ2-7 and V is TRBV15; no clear D gene. V lost 2 bases and J lost 5, with 16 bases in between. The CDR3 spans 15 residues. Germline CDR1 is LNHNV and CDR2 is YYDKDF (reference sequence).